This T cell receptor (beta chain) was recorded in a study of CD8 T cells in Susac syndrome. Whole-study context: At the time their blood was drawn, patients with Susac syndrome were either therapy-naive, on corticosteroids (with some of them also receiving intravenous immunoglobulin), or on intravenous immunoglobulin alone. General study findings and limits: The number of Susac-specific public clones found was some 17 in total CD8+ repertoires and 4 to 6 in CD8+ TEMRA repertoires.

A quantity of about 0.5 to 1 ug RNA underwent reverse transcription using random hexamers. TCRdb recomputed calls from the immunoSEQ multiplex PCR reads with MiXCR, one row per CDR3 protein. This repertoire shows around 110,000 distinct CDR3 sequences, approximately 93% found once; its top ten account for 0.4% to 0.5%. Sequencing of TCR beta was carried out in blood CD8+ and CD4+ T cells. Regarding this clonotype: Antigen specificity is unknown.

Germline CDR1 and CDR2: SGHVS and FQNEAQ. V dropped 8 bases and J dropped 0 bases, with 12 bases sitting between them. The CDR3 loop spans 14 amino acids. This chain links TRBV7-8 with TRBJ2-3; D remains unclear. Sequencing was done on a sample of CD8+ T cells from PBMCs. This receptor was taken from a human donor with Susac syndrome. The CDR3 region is CASRRSPSTDTQYF. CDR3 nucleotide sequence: TGTGCCAGCCGGCGCTCCCCTAGCACAGATACGCAGTATTTT.